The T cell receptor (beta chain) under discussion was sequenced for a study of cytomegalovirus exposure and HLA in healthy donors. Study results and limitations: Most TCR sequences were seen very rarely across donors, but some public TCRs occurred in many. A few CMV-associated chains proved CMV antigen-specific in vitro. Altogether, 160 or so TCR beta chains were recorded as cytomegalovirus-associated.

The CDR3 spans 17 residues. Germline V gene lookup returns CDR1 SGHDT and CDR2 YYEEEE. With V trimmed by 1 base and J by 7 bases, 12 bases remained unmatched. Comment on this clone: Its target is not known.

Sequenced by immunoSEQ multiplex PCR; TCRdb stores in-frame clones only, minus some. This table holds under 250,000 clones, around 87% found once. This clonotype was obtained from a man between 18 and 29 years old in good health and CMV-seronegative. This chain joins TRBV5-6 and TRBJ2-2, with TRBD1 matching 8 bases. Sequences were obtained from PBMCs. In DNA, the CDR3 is TGTGCCAGCAGCTTGTTGGGTGACAGGGGTTCCGGCGGGGAGCTGTTTTTT. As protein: CASSLLGDRGSGGELFF. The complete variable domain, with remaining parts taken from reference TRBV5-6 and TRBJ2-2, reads DAGVTQSPTHLIKTRGQQVTLRCSPKSGHDTVSWYQQALGQGPQFIFQYYEEEERQRGNFPDRFSGHQFPNYSSELNVNALLLGDSALYLCASSLLGDRGSGGELFFGEGSRLTVL.